This T cell receptor beta chain emerged from a study of T cell responses to AZD1222 COVID-19 vaccine. Study-wide results and caveats: Clonal diversity was possibly underestimated, and white British individuals and females predominated among donors. Repertoires in all cases were sampled only once the peak T cell response had passed. Of spike-specific TCRs, nearly half reportedly target regions left unmutated in variants.

The ends were cut back, 2 bases at V and 2 bases at J, with 12 bases in the middle. This CDR3 spans 15 amino acids. Germline CDR1 is KGHSH and CDR2 is LQKENI. The method was immunoSEQ multiplex PCR; TCRdb's version includes in-frame clones alone and lacks a portion of them. The table lists roughly 150,000 clones, 85% to 90% of them singletons. Second-dose timings of about 4 or about 12 weeks were pooled. Note on this clone: Its specificity is unknown.

The J gene is TRBJ2-5, the V gene TRBV18, with D possibly being TRBD1 (6 bases). The TCR sequence derives from an adult who received the AZD1222 COVID-19 vaccine. Sample: peripheral blood, taken 28 days after the second AZD1222 dose. CDR3 protein: CASSPSFTGQETQYF. The CDR3 bases are TGTGCCAGCTCACCATCTTTTACAGGGCAAGAGACCCAGTACTTC.